Listed below are T cell receptor beta chains from one sample, sequenced in a study of blood T cell repertoires in COVID-19. Only in-frame clones appear in the TCRdb table, and some are missing; sequencing was by immunoSEQ multiplex PCR. The profile shows just over 80,000 clones, 80% to 85% of them singletons. The sequencing input was peripheral blood. These receptors all stem from a man aged 80 or over with acute or convalescent COVID-19. The CDR3 runs from the conserved cysteine through the conserved F or W. Each record gives: clone size, V gene, CDR3 length, J gene, CDR3 protein. The size field is filled for only some rows; it gives once, few, many or a size class.

abundance: .; v_gene: TRBV3-1/TRBV3-2; len: 16; j_gene: TRBJ1-4; CDR3aa: CASSQDQNPGNEKLFF
abundance: .; v_gene: TRBV13; len: 15; j_gene: TRBJ2-7; CDR3aa: CASSPGGTLAYEQYF
abundance: .; v_gene: TRBV2; len: 13; j_gene: TRBJ2-1; CDR3aa: CASSGQGMNEQFF
abundance: .; v_gene: TRBV7-3; len: 15; j_gene: TRBJ1-1; CDR3aa: CASSLKYEGNTEAFF
abundance: .; v_gene: TRBV27; len: 14; j_gene: TRBJ1-4; CDR3aa: CASSYRSPNEKLFF
abundance: .; v_gene: TRBV3-1/TRBV3-2; len: 16; j_gene: TRBJ2-1; CDR3aa: CASSPWTSGSGNEQFF
abundance: few; v_gene: TRBV30; len: 12; j_gene: TRBJ1-3; CDR3aa: CAWSHSGNTIYF
abundance: .; v_gene: TRBV7-3; len: 13; j_gene: TRBJ1-1; CDR3aa: CASSFSSSTEAFF
abundance: .; v_gene: TRBV5-1; len: 14; j_gene: TRBJ2-4; CDR3aa: CASSPTGDQNIQYF
abundance: .; v_gene: TRBV6-2/TRBV6-3; len: 17; j_gene: TRBJ2-7; CDR3aa: CASSYLWTSGRSYEQYF
abundance: .; v_gene: TRBV5-6; len: 13; j_gene: TRBJ2-2; CDR3aa: CASSLSPTGELFF
abundance: .; v_gene: TRBV27; len: 16; j_gene: TRBJ1-6; CDR3aa: CASRPRTGGGGSPLHF
abundance: .; v_gene: TRBV4-3; len: 16; j_gene: TRBJ2-1; CDR3aa: CASSQDRDSFYNEQFF
abundance: once; v_gene: TRBV3-1/TRBV3-2; len: 14; j_gene: TRBJ2-7; CDR3aa: CASSQGWSSYEQYF
abundance: .; v_gene: TRBV10-2; len: 15; j_gene: TRBJ2-3; CDR3aa: CASGSTGGELITQYF
abundance: .; v_gene: TRBV6-2/TRBV6-3; len: 13; j_gene: TRBJ1-2; CDR3aa: CASSADRSYGYTF
abundance: .; v_gene: TRBV9; len: 13; j_gene: TRBJ1-5; CDR3aa: CASSVSGNQPQHF
abundance: .; v_gene: TRBV15; len: 16; j_gene: TRBJ2-5; CDR3aa: CATSRDRDRPLETQYF
abundance: .; v_gene: TRBV30; len: 14; j_gene: TRBJ2-7; CDR3aa: CAWSRTSGSHEQYF
abundance: .; v_gene: TRBV27; len: 13; j_gene: TRBJ1-5; CDR3aa: CASSAQGNQPQHF
abundance: .; v_gene: TRBV18; len: 16; j_gene: TRBJ1-4; CDR3aa: CASSPVPTATNEKLFF
abundance: few; v_gene: TRBV11-2; len: 15; j_gene: TRBJ2-1; CDR3aa: CASSFRGLSYNEQFF
abundance: .; v_gene: TRBV25-1; len: 15; j_gene: TRBJ2-1; CDR3aa: CASSGSGTGYNEQFF
abundance: .; v_gene: TRBV7-9; len: 16; j_gene: TRBJ1-2; CDR3aa: CASSLYLSRTGGGYTF
abundance: .; v_gene: TRBV6-6; len: 15; j_gene: TRBJ2-7; CDR3aa: CASSYLAGTSNEQYF
abundance: .; v_gene: TRBV4-1; len: 14; j_gene: TRBJ1-4; CDR3aa: CASSQEEGFEKLFF
abundance: .; v_gene: TRBV5-1; len: 16; j_gene: TRBJ2-6; CDR3aa: CASSLSGSSGANVLTF
abundance: few; v_gene: TRBV4-1; len: 19; j_gene: TRBJ2-6; CDR3aa: CASSQGRTVSSSGANVLTF
abundance: .; v_gene: TRBV7-8; len: 14; j_gene: TRBJ1-2; CDR3aa: CASSLDQGNYGYTF
abundance: .; v_gene: TRBV4-1; len: 15; j_gene: TRBJ2-2; CDR3aa: CASSLRAGGDGELFF
abundance: .; v_gene: TRBV14; len: 16; j_gene: TRBJ1-2; CDR3aa: CASSPRDSPSLYGYTF
abundance: once; v_gene: TRBV2; len: 13; j_gene: TRBJ1-2; CDR3aa: CASGDSGPGGYTF